Listed below are T cell receptor beta chains from one sample, sequenced in a study of blood T cell repertoires in COVID-19. The method was immunoSEQ multiplex PCR; TCRdb's version includes in-frame clones alone and lacks a portion of them. The data show 150,000 to 200,000 clones, around 83% seen once. The sequenced sample consisted of peripheral blood. The origin of the receptors is a woman aged 70-85 years with COVID-19, enrolled during active disease. The CDR3 runs from the conserved cysteine through the conserved F or W. Each record gives: V gene, D gene, clone size, J gene, CDR3 protein, CDR3 DNA. A D gene is named only where the DNA matches it firmly. Clone size is stated in some rows and not others, as once, few, many or a class when expanded.

v_gene: TRBV3-1/TRBV3-2
d_gene: TRBD2
abundance: NA
j_gene: TRBJ2-3
CDR3aa: CASSQATSGRAADTQYF
CDR3nt: TGTGCCAGCAGCCAGGCAACTAGCGGGAGGGCCGCAGATACGCAGTATTTT

v_gene: TRBV7-2
d_gene: TRBD1
abundance: NA
j_gene: TRBJ1-6
CDR3aa: CASSLARPGQGNSPLHF
CDR3nt: TGTGCCAGCAGCTTAGCCCGACCGGGACAGGGAAATTCACCCCTCCACTTT

v_gene: TRBV7-2
d_gene: TRBD2
abundance: NA
j_gene: TRBJ2-7
CDR3aa: CASSLDREGPYEQYF
CDR3nt: TGTGCCAGCAGCTTAGATCGGGAGGGCCCGTACGAGCAGTACTTC

v_gene: TRBV20-1
d_gene: NA
abundance: NA
j_gene: TRBJ2-7
CDR3aa: CSAGASYEQYF
CDR3nt: TGCAGTGCTGGGGCCTCCTACGAGCAGTACTTC

v_gene: TRBV10-3
d_gene: TRBD2
abundance: few
j_gene: TRBJ2-1
CDR3aa: CAIGPGLASSYNEQFF
CDR3nt: TGTGCCATCGGGCCGGGACTAGCTAGCTCCTACAATGAGCAGTTCTTC

v_gene: TRBV5-4
d_gene: NA
abundance: once
j_gene: TRBJ2-7
CDR3aa: CASSSPGLGFYEQYF
CDR3nt: TGTGCCAGCAGCTCGCCGGGACTGGGATTCTACGAGCAGTACTTC

v_gene: TRBV7-2
d_gene: TRBD1
abundance: NA
j_gene: TRBJ2-7
CDR3aa: CASSFRDRAYEQYF
CDR3nt: TGTGCCAGCAGCTTCCGGGACAGGGCGTACGAGCAGTACTTC

v_gene: TRBV27
d_gene: NA
abundance: NA
j_gene: TRBJ2-6
CDR3aa: CASSFGGGYSGANVLTF
CDR3nt: TGTGCCAGCAGTTTTGGGGGCGGCTACTCTGGGGCCAACGTCCTGACTTTC

v_gene: TRBV24-1
d_gene: TRBD2
abundance: NA
j_gene: TRBJ2-3
CDR3aa: CATSDLAGTSGNPTDTQYF
CDR3nt: TGTGCCACCAGTGATTTGGCTGGGACTAGCGGGAACCCTACAGATACGCAGTATTTT

v_gene: TRBV5-1
d_gene: TRBD2
abundance: NA
j_gene: TRBJ2-3
CDR3aa: CASSSGLAGGVDTQYF
CDR3nt: TGCGCCAGCAGCTCGGGACTAGCGGGAGGGGTAGATACGCAGTATTTT

v_gene: TRBV5-5
d_gene: NA
abundance: NA
j_gene: TRBJ2-5
CDR3aa: CASSLAGGQGETQYF
CDR3nt: TGTGCCAGCAGCTTGGCCGGGGGGCAAGGGGAGACCCAGTACTTC

v_gene: TRBV3-1/TRBV3-2
d_gene: TRBD1
abundance: NA
j_gene: TRBJ1-5
CDR3aa: CASSQGQGSNQPQHF
CDR3nt: TGTGCCAGCAGCCAAGGACAGGGTAGCAATCAGCCCCAGCATTTT

v_gene: TRBV14
d_gene: NA
abundance: NA
j_gene: TRBJ2-2
CDR3aa: CASSRLLTGPGELFF
CDR3nt: TGTGCCAGCAGCCGCTTATTAACTGGGCCCGGGGAGCTGTTTTTT

v_gene: TRBV19
d_gene: NA
abundance: few
j_gene: TRBJ1-4
CDR3aa: CASRLLVTATNEKLFF
CDR3nt: TGTGCCAGTAGGCTGTTGGTGACAGCAACTAATGAAAAACTGTTTTTT

v_gene: TRBV28
d_gene: TRBD2
abundance: NA
j_gene: TRBJ2-3
CDR3aa: CASSADGAGIRDTQYF
CDR3nt: TGTGCCAGCAGCGCGGACGGAGCGGGGATAAGGGATACGCAGTATTTT

v_gene: TRBV14
d_gene: NA
abundance: few
j_gene: TRBJ2-7
CDR3aa: CASSHLGAYEQYF
CDR3nt: TGTGCCAGCAGCCACCTGGGGGCATACGAGCAGTACTTC

v_gene: TRBV11-2
d_gene: NA
abundance: NA
j_gene: TRBJ1-1
CDR3aa: CASSLVRAVNTEAFF
CDR3nt: TGTGCCAGCAGCTTAGTCAGGGCCGTGAACACTGAAGCTTTCTTT

v_gene: TRBV4-2
d_gene: TRBD1
abundance: NA
j_gene: TRBJ2-1
CDR3aa: CASSQDPRAGGNNEQFF
CDR3nt: TGTGCCAGCAGCCAAGATCCCAGGGCAGGGGGTAACAATGAGCAGTTCTTC

v_gene: TRBV4-2
d_gene: NA
abundance: few
j_gene: TRBJ2-2
CDR3aa: CASSRQARMDTGELFF
CDR3nt: TGTGCCAGCAGCCGACAGGCTAGAATGGACACCGGGGAGCTGTTTTTT

v_gene: TRBV18
d_gene: TRBD2
abundance: NA
j_gene: TRBJ2-2
CDR3aa: CASSPRLAEVSIGELFF
CDR3nt: TGTGCCAGCTCACCACGGCTAGCGGAGGTCTCAATCGGGGAGCTGTTTTTT

v_gene: TRBV6-5
d_gene: TRBD1
abundance: NA
j_gene: TRBJ1-5
CDR3aa: CASSFDRAQPQHF
CDR3nt: TGTGCCAGCAGTTTCGACAGGGCCCAGCCCCAGCATTTT

v_gene: TRBV19
d_gene: NA
abundance: NA
j_gene: TRBJ2-2
CDR3aa: CASRKTRTARTGELFF
CDR3nt: TGTGCCAGTAGGAAAACAAGGACAGCCAGGACCGGGGAGCTGTTTTTT

v_gene: TRBV6-2/TRBV6-3
d_gene: NA
abundance: NA
j_gene: TRBJ2-3
CDR3aa: CASSLSDYTDTQYF
CDR3nt: TGTGCCAGCAGTCTTAGCGACTACACAGATACGCAGTATTTT

v_gene: TRBV19
d_gene: NA
abundance: NA
j_gene: TRBJ2-1
CDR3aa: CASSSGQGVYNEQFF
CDR3nt: TGTGCCAGTAGTAGTGGTCAGGGCGTCTACAATGAGCAGTTCTTC

v_gene: TRBV5-1
d_gene: TRBD1
abundance: once
j_gene: TRBJ2-6
CDR3aa: CASSRTGGSDSGANVLTF
CDR3nt: TGCGCCAGCAGCAGGACAGGGGGGTCTGATTCTGGGGCCAACGTCCTGACTTTC

v_gene: TRBV5-1
d_gene: TRBD1
abundance: NA
j_gene: TRBJ2-1
CDR3aa: CASSPGQGKNNEQFF
CDR3nt: TGCGCCAGCAGCCCGGGACAGGGAAAGAACAATGAGCAGTTCTTC

v_gene: TRBV19
d_gene: NA
abundance: NA
j_gene: TRBJ1-5
CDR3aa: CASSTSVQPQHF
CDR3nt: TGTGCCAGTAGTACTTCGGTTCAGCCCCAGCATTTT

v_gene: TRBV21-1
d_gene: NA
abundance: NA
j_gene: TRBJ1-5
CDR3aa: CASPGGTTYSNQPQHF
CDR3nt: TGTGCCAGCCCAGGAGGCACGACGTATAGCAATCAGCCCCAGCATTTT

v_gene: TRBV24-1
d_gene: NA
abundance: many
j_gene: TRBJ1-6
CDR3aa: CATSITNSYNSPLHF
CDR3nt: TGTGCCACCAGTATAACAAACTCCTATAATTCACCCCTCCACTTT

v_gene: TRBV6-2/TRBV6-3
d_gene: TRBD1
abundance: NA
j_gene: TRBJ1-2
CDR3aa: CASSYPGQGDYGYTF
CDR3nt: TGTGCCAGCAGTTATCCGGGACAGGGGGACTATGGCTACACCTTC

v_gene: TRBV5-4
d_gene: NA
abundance: NA
j_gene: TRBJ1-5
CDR3aa: CASSLTKEGYYSNQPQHF
CDR3nt: TGTGCCAGCAGCTTGACCAAAGAGGGATATTATAGCAATCAGCCCCAGCATTTT

v_gene: TRBV4-3
d_gene: NA
abundance: once
j_gene: TRBJ2-1
CDR3aa: CASSLAPSRSSYNEQFF
CDR3nt: TGCGCCAGCAGCCTAGCCCCAAGTCGAAGCTCCTACAATGAGCAGTTCTTC